This entry is about one TCR beta chain. Under the authors' procedure: Estimation of nucleated cell counts was performed using reference gene primer amplification. The protocol was immunoSEQ multiplex PCR, while the TCRdb copy is restricted to in-frame clones and leaves out a portion. V, J and clone size are taken as reported in that table, and D and trimming were inferred from the DNA itself. The table lists about 55,000 clones, roughly 85% of them singletons. The sample originates from a study of blood T cell repertoires in COVID-19. Background on the study: Acute and convalescent COVID-19 specimens originated in the United States, Italy and Spain. Sources were T cells, B-cell-depleted T cells, or PBMCs; the material itself was cDNA or gDNA.

Germline V gene lookup returns CDR1 LNHDA and CDR2 SQIVND (reference sequence). V dropped 4 bases and J dropped 5; count of bases not matched to a gene: 5. The CDR3 sequence is 14 residues long. The clonotype originates from a man at least 80 years old with acute or convalescent COVID-19. Sequences were obtained from peripheral blood. This chain links TRBV19 with TRBJ1-2; 9 bases are a match to TRBD1. The CDR3 nucleotides read TGTGCCAGTAGTACCACGGGGACAGGGTATGGCTACACCTTC. It is translated as CASSTTGTGYGYTF. Drawing the rest from reference TRBV19 and TRBJ1-2, the complete variable domain is DGGITQSPKYLFRKEGQNVTLSCEQNLNHDAMYWYRQDPGQGLRLIYYSQIVNDFQKGDIAEGYSVSREKKESFPLTVTSAQKNPTAFYLCASSTTGTGYGYTFGSGTRLTVV.